This is a list of T cell receptor beta chains from one sample in a study of prognosis after radiotherapy for stage I lung cancer. TCRdb reprocessed the multiplex PCR reads with MiXCR, giving one entry per CDR3 protein. The sample holds about 22,000 distinct CDR3 sequences, 35% to 45% seen once. The material was PBMCs, obtained before or after stereotactic body radiation therapy (not recorded which). These receptors were collected from a donor over 45 with non-small cell lung cancer. Both conserved end residues are part of each CDR3. The order of the fields is D gene, CDR3 length, V gene, J gene, clone size, CDR3 DNA, CDR3 protein. The D gene is left open where the match is weak. Some rows mark clone size as missing; the rest say once, few, many or name a class of expanded clone.

-,15,TRBV6-9,TRBJ2-2,few,TGTGCCAGCAGTTACTCCAAGGGACTCACCGGGGAGCTGTTTTTT,CASSYSKGLTGELFF
TRBD2,15,TRBV7-7,TRBJ2-1,many,TGTGCCAGCAGCTTGGGACTAGCGGTGAACAATGAGCAGTTCTTC,CASSLGLAVNNEQFF
-,19,TRBV15,TRBJ2-2,many,TGTGCCACCAGCAGACCGAGCCTCCCTATTATCGCGAACACCGGGGAGCTGTTTTTT,CATSRPSLPIIANTGELFF
-,14,TRBV11-2,TRBJ1-1,-,TGTGCCAGCATCCCCCGGTGGGGGAACACTGAAGCTTTCTTT,CASIPRWGNTEAFF
TRBD1,15,TRBV12-3/TRBV12-4,TRBJ1-1,-,TGTGCCAGCAGTTTAGGACAGGGGTGGGACGCTGAAGCTTTCTTT,CASSLGQGWDAEAFF
-,12,TRBV7-9,TRBJ1-2,many,TGTGCCAGCAGCTTAGATCTATCTGGCTACGCCTTC,CASSLDLSGYAF
-,15,TRBV27,TRBJ2-2,many,TGTGCCAGCAGCAAGAGGGGGGGAAACACCGGGGAGCTGTTTTTT,CASSKRGGNTGELFF
-,15,TRBV6-1,TRBJ2-1,few,TGTGCCAGCAGTGAAGGGCGATCCGACTACAATGAGCAGTTCTTC,CASSEGRSDYNEQFF
-,15,TRBV27,TRBJ1-2,few,TGTGCCAGCAGTTTATCTATTCAGGCCCCCTATGGCTACACCTTC,CASSLSIQAPYGYTF
TRBD1,12,TRBV2,TRBJ1-1,many,TGTGCCGGACGGACAGGGCATACTGAAGCTTTCTTT,CAGRTGHTEAFF
-,13,TRBV5-1,TRBJ1-4,many,TGCGCCAGCAGTAATTGGGACGGTGAAAAACTGTTTTTT,CASSNWDGEKLFF
-,14,TRBV12-3/TRBV12-4,TRBJ2-7,few,TGTGCCAGTATGATTTTGGGTGGGTCCTACGAGCAGTACTTC,CASMILGGSYEQYF
-,11,TRBV12-3/TRBV12-4,TRBJ1-1,-,TGTGCCAGCAGTTTCCTGGGTGAAGCTTTCTTT,CASSFLGEAFF
TRBD2,15,TRBV20-1,TRBJ2-5,many,TGCAGCCCGCACCCAGCGGGAGGACGGGAAGAGACCCAGTACTTC,CSPHPAGGREETQYF
TRBD1,14,TRBV15,TRBJ1-2,-,TGTGCCACCAGCCCGGACAGGTGGGCCTATGGATACACCTTC,CATSPDRWAYGYTF
-,13,TRBV9,TRBJ2-7,-,TGTGCCAGCAGTAGTAGGCCGCTCCACGAGCAGTACTTC,CASSSRPLHEQYF
-,14,TRBV11-2,TRBJ2-7,many,TGTGCCAGCAGCTTAACCGCAGCAACCCACGAGCAGTACTTC,CASSLTAATHEQYF
-,12,TRBV2,TRBJ1-6,-,TGTGCCAGCATGGGGGCACGGTCACCCCTCCACTTT,CASMGARSPLHF
-,13,TRBV5-1,TRBJ2-5,-,TGCGCCAGCAGCCCGGGACTCCAAGAGACCCAGTACTTC,CASSPGLQETQYF
TRBD1,14,TRBV9,TRBJ2-3,many,TGTGCCAGCAGCACCGACAGGGGAGGAAATACGCAGTATTTT,CASSTDRGGNTQYF
-,12,TRBV28,TRBJ2-7,-,TGTGCCAGCAGACGACATCCCTACGAGCAGTACTTC,CASRRHPYEQYF
-,14,TRBV18,TRBJ1-1,-,TGTGCCAGCTCACAGAACAGGGCGAACACTGAAGCTTTCTTT,CASSQNRANTEAFF
TRBD1,12,TRBV27,TRBJ2-7,-,TGTTCCAGCAGCTTGACAGGGGCCGAGCAGTACTTC,CSSSLTGAEQYF